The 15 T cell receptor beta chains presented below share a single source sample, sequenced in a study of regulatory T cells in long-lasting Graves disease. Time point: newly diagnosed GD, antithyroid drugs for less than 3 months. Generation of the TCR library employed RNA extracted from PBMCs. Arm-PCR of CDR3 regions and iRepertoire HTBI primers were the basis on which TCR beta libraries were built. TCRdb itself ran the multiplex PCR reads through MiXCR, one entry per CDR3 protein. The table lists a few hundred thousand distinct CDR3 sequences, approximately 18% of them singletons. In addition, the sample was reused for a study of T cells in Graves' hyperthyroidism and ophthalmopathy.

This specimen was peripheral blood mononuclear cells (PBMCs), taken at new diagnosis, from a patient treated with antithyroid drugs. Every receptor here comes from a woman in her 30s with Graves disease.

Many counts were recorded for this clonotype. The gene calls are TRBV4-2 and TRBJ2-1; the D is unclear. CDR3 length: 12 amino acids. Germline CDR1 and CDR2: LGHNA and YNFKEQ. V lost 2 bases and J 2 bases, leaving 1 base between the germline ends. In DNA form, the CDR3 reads TGTGCCAGCAGCCAAACCTACAATGAGCAGTTCTTC. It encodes CASSQTYNEQFF.

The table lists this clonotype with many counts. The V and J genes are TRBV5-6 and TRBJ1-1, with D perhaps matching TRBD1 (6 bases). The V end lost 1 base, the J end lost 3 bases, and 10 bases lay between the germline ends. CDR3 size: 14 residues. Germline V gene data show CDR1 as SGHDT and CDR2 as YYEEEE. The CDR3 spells CASSLTGRYTEAFF. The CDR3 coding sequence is TGTGCCAGCAGCTTGACAGGGAGGTACACTGAAGCTTTCTTT. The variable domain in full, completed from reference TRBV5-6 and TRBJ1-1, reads DAGVTQSPTHLIKTRGQQVTLRCSPKSGHDTVSWYQQALGQGPQFIFQYYEEEERQRGNFPDRFSGHQFPNYSSELNVNALLLGDSALYLCASSLTGRYTEAFFGQGTRLTVV.

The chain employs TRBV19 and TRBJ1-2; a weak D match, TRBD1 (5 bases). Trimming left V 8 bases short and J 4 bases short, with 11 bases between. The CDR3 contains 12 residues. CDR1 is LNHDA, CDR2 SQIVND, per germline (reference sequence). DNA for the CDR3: TGTGCCAGTGTGGGGCTATCCTATGGCTACACCTTC. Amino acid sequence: CASVGLSYGYTF. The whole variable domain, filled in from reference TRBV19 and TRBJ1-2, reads DGGITQSPKYLFRKEGQNVTLSCEQNLNHDAMYWYRQDPGQGLRLIYYSQIVNDFQKGDIAEGYSVSREKKESFPLTVTSAQKNPTAFYLCASVGLSYGYTFGSGTRLTVV.

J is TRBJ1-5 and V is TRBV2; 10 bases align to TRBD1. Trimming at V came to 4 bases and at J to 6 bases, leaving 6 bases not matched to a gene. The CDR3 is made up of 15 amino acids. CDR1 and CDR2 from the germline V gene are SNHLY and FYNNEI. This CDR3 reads CASSAGQGEAQPQHF. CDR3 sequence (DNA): TGTGCCAGCAGTGCTGGACAGGGGGAGGCTCAGCCCCAGCATTTT. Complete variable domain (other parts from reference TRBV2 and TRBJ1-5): EPEVTQTPSHQVTQMGQEVILRCVPISNHLYFYWYRQILGQKVEFLVSFYNNEISEKSEIFDDQFSVERPDGSNFTLKIRSTKLEDSAMYFCASSAGQGEAQPQHFGDGTRLSIL.

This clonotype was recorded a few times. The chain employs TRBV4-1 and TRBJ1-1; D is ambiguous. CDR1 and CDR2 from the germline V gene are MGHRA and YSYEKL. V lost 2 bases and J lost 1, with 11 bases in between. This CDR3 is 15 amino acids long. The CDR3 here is CASSQWPGRNTEAFF. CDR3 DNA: TGCGCCAGCAGCCAATGGCCCGGGAGGAACACTGAAGCTTTCTTT.

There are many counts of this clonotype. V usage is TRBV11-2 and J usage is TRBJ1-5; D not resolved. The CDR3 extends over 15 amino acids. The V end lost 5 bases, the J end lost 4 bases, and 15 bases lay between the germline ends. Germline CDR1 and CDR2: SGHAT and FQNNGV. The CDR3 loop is CASSSPDTGNQPQHF. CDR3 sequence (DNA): TGTGCCAGCAGCAGCCCCGACACGGGGAATCAGCCCCAGCATTTT.

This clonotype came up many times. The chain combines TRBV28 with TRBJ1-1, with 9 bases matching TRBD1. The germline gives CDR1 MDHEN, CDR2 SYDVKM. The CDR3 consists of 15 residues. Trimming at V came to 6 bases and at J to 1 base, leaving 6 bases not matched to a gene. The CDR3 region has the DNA TGTGCCAGCAGCTTAGACAGGGGGAGGAACACTGAAGCTTTCTTT. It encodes CASSLDRGRNTEAFF.

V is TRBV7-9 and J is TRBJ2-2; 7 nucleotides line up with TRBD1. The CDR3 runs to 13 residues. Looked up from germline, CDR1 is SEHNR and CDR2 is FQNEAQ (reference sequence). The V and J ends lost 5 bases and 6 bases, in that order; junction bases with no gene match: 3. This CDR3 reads CASSTQGAGELFF. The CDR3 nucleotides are TGTGCCAGCAGCACCCAGGGGGCCGGGGAGCTGTTTTTT. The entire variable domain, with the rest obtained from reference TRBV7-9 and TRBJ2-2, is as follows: DTGVSQNPRHKITKRGQNVTFRCDPISEHNRLYWYRQTLGQGPEFLTYFQNEAQLEKSRLLSDRFSAERPKGSFSTLEIQRTEQGDSAMYLCASSTQGAGELFFGEGSRLTVL.

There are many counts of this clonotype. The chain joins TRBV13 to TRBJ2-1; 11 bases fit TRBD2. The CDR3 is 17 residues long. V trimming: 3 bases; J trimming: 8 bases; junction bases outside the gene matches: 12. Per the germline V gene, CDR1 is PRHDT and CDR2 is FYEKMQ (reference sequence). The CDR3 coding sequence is TGTGCCAGCAGCTTCCTTCCTAGCGGGGGGCCCCCTCATGAGCAGTTCTTC. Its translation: CASSFLPSGGPPHEQFF.

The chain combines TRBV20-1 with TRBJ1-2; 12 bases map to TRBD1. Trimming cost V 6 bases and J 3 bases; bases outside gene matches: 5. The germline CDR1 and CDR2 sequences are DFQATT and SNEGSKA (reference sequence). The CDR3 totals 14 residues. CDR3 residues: CSASGQGADYGYTF. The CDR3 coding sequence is TGCAGTGCCTCGGGACAGGGGGCGGACTATGGCTACACCTTC.

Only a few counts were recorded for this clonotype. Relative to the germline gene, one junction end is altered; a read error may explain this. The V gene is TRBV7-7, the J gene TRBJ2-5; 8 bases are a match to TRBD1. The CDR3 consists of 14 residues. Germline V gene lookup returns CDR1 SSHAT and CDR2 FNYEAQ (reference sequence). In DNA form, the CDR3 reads TGTGCTAGCAGCAACAGGGGGATGCAAGGGACCCAGTACTTC. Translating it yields CASSNRGMQGTQYF.

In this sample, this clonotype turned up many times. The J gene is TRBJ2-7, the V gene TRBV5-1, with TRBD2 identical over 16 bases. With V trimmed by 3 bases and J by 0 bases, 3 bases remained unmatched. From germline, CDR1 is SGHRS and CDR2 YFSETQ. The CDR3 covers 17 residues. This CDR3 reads CASSSGLAGGISYEQYF. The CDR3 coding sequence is TGCGCCAGCAGCTCGGGACTAGCGGGAGGGATCTCCTACGAGCAGTACTTC.

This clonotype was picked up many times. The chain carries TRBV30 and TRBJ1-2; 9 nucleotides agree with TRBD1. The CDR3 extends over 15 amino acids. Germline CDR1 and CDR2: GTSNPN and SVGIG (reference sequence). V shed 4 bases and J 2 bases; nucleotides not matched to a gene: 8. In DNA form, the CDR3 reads TGTGCCTGGACCCCGGGACAGGGAATCAACTATGGCTACACCTTC. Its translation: CAWTPGQGINYGYTF.

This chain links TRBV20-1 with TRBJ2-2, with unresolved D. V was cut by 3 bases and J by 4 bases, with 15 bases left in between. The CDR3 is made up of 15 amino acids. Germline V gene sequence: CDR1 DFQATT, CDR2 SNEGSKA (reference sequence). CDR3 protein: CSARKAQTGTGELFF. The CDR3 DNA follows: TGCAGTGCTAGGAAAGCTCAAACGGGCACCGGGGAGCTGTTTTTT.

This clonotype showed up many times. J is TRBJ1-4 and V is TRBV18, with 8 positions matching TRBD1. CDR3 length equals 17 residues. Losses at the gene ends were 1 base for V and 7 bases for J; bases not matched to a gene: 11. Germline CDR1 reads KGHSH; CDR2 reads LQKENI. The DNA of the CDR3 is TGTGCCAGCTCACCACGCCGCCCAGGGGGCGACTCTGAAAAACTGTTTTTT. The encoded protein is CASSPRRPGGDSEKLFF.